This passage covers 4 T cell receptor beta chains from one sample sequenced in a study of cytomegalovirus exposure and HLA in healthy donors. PCR used 60 Vbeta primers and 13 Jbeta primers. Sequencing was performed with immunoSEQ multiplex PCR; in TCRdb, only in-frame clones are kept and a portion is missing. The sample contains about 92,000 clones, over 75% of which appear only once. Source material: PBMCs. Receptors were obtained from a man between 45 and 60 years old in good health and CMV-seropositive.

The chain recombines TRBV5-1 with TRBJ2-3, with 8 bases identical to TRBD2. The CDR3 is made up of 15 amino acids. The germline V gene has CDR1 SGHRS and CDR2 YFSETQ. V shed 4 bases and J 3 bases; nucleotides not matched to a gene: 7. CDR3 region: CASSLRAGGTDTQYF. The CDR3 DNA is TGCGCCAGCAGCCTCAGGGCGGGGGGTACAGATACGCAGTATTTT.

The gene calls are TRBV29-1 and TRBJ2-3; perhaps TRBD2 as D (6 bases). The CDR3 runs 12 residues. Germline CDR1 is SQVTM and CDR2 is ANQGSEA. V dropped 5 bases and J dropped 1 base, with 7 bases sitting between them. The CDR3, as DNA: TGCAGCGTTTTAGCGGGCACAGATACGCAGTATTTT. As protein: CSVLAGTDTQYF.

The CDR3 nucleotides are TGTGCCAGCAGTGATCCAGGGTACCTTTCTGAAAAACTGTTTTTT. The encoded protein is CASSDPGYLSEKLFF. The V call is TRBV25-1, the J call TRBJ1-4; TRBD1 might be the D (5 bases). CDR3 length equals 15 residues. The V end was cut by 3 bases, the J end by 7 bases, with 15 bases between. Per germline, CDR1 MGHDK and CDR2 SYGVNS.

This clone was detected only a few times. The chain employs TRBV6-5 and TRBJ1-1; TRBD1 matches 7 bases. Germline loops: CDR1 MNHEY, CDR2 SVGAGI. CDR3 size: 14 residues. The trim removed 5 bases at V and 0 bases at J, leaving 3 bases unmatched. The CDR3 DNA is TGTGCCAGCAGTCCCGACAGGGTGAACACTGAAGCTTTCTTT. It is translated as CASSPDRVNTEAFF.